The entry that follows covers one TCR beta chain sequence. The target antigen is unknown. Time point here: week 23, last vaccination. With topical imiquimod, each dose of the vaccine consisted of 300 ug of mutant IDH1 20-mer peptide. TCRdb's copy holds only in-frame clones and misses some; the assay was immunoSEQ multiplex PCR. Of tens of thousands of clones in the sample, about 80% were seen once. Trimming removed 3 bases at V and 4 bases at J, with 9 bases between. The germline gives CDR1 KGHSH, CDR2 LQKENI. The CDR3 length is 13 residues. These data come from a study of a mutant IDH1 vaccine in newly diagnosed glioma. As for the study in general: Scheduled for weeks 1, 3, 5, 7, 11, 15, 19 and 23, eight vaccinations were given to patients.

The rearrangement uses TRBV18 and TRBJ1-2; D is ambiguous. The input for sequencing was PBMCs, taken from a glioma patient whose treatment included an IDH1 peptide vaccine. This TCR was recovered from a man aged 40-49 years with glioma. The CDR3 DNA follows: TGTGCCAGCTCACCCGAATCGGGCTATGGCTACACCTTC. It translates to CASSPESGYGYTF.